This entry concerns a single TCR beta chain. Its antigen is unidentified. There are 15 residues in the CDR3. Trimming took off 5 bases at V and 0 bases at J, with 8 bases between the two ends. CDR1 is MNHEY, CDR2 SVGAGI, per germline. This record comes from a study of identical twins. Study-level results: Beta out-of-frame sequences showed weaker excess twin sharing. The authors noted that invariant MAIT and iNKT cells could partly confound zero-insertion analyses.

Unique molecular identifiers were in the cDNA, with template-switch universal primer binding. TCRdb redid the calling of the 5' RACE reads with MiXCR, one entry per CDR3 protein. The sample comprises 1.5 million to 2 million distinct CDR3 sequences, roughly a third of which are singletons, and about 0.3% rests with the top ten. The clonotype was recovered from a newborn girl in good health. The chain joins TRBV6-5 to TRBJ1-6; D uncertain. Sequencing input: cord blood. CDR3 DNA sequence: TGTGCCAGCAGTCCTAAAACCTCCTATAATTCACCCCTCCACTTT. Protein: CASSPKTSYNSPLHF.